The clone carrying this TCR beta chain was seen a handful of times. Profiled with immunoSEQ multiplex PCR; TCRdb holds only in-frame clones, not every one. The sample yields over 25,000 clones, approximately 87% seen once. Germline CDR1 reads DFQATT; CDR2 reads SNEGSKA (reference sequence). Between the trimmed V and J ends, which lost 5 bases and 10 bases, there was a span of 17 bases. This CDR3 is built from 12 residues. The data were obtained in a study of control samples from healthy donors and cancer patients. This sequence was found in a woman aged 40 to 50 with lung cancer. Specimen: PBMCs. The chain employs TRBV20-1 and TRBJ1-1; D perhaps matches TRBD1 (5 bases). CDR3 in DNA: TGCAGTGCTGGTGGACATCAAGATTCAGCTTTCTTT. Its protein is CSAGGHQDSAFF.